The 2 T cell receptor beta chains listed next were all sequenced from one sample in a study of T cell repertoires in cytomegalovirus infection. Which antigens these TCRs recognize remains unknown. TCRdb independently ran MiXCR on the reads; one entry per CDR3 protein. Among around 300,000 distinct CDR3 sequences listed, less than 25% were seen once. The specimen was cultured PBMCs, collected from culture after CMV antigen stimulation. The receptors come from a human donor in good health (CMV status not recorded). Some clones in this sample may be carry-over from other donors' samples.

This chain joins TRBV7-2 and TRBJ2-1; weak D call: TRBD1 (8 bases). CDR3 length equals 16 residues. V was clipped by 7 bases and J by 4 bases, with 20 bases between them. Germline V CDR1 and CDR2: SGHTA, FQGNSA. CDR3 DNA sequence: TGTGCCAGCACCCACGGGGGGACAGGAGCTTACAATGAGCAGTTCTTC. Protein: CASTHGGTGAYNEQFF.

This clonotype was seen a few times. The gene calls are TRBV12-3 or TRBV12-4 and TRBJ1-2; D is perhaps TRBD1 (6 bases). This CDR3 has 13 amino acids. Trimming took 6 bases from V and 11 from J, leaving 19 bases between them. CDR3 protein: CASSAGDNPQYTF. DNA of the CDR3: TGTGCCAGCAGCGCTGGGGACAACCCCCAGTACACCTTC.